These 15 T cell receptor beta chains came from one sample sequenced in a study of control samples from healthy donors and cancer patients. Clones were sequenced by immunoSEQ multiplex PCR, and TCRdb holds only the in-frame ones, with some missing. The table includes roughly 130,000 clones, 75% to 95% detected once. Sequencing input: blood. These receptors were taken from a young man in good health.

The genes are TRBV7-3 and TRBJ2-3; 12 bases fit TRBD2. Germline V gene data show CDR1 as SGHTA and CDR2 as FQGTGA. CDR3 length: 17 amino acids. Trimming removed 5 bases from V and 6 bases from J; junction bases left unmatched: 12. The CDR3 DNA reads TGTGCCAGCAGCCCTCACACTACTAGCGGGAGGACCGATACGCAGTATTTT. It specifies CASSPHTTSGRTDTQYF.

The rearrangement uses TRBV30 and TRBJ2-2; 7 bases are a match to TRBD2. Germline-derived CDR1 and CDR2 are GTSNPN and SVGIG (reference sequence). The trim removed 1 base at V and 6 bases at J, leaving 2 bases unmatched. This CDR3 spans 13 amino acids. The CDR3 sequence: CAWSAGGAGELFF. CDR3 DNA sequence: TGTGCCTGGAGTGCGGGGGGAGCCGGGGAGCTGTTTTTT.

The chain has TRBV6-5 and TRBJ1-2; D gene ambiguous. The CDR3 covers 13 residues. Trimming removed 7 bases at V and 4 bases at J, with 13 bases between. Per the germline V gene, CDR1 is MNHEY and CDR2 is SVGAGI. The CDR3 bases are TGTGCCAGCACCCAAGGGAGCGGCTATGGCTACACCTTC. It encodes CASTQGSGYGYTF.

The V call is TRBV2, the J call TRBJ2-3; 9 nucleotides match TRBD1. Germline V CDR1 and CDR2: SNHLY, FYNNEI. CDR3 size: 14 residues. J gave up 1 base and V 6 bases, and 2 bases lay outside the gene matches. The DNA for the CDR3 is TGTGCCAGCAGGGGGGACAGGGGCACAGATACGCAGTATTTT. Protein sequence: CASRGDRGTDTQYF.

This clone occurred a few times. V usage is TRBV18 and J usage is TRBJ1-2; D remains unclear. The ends were cut back, 4 bases at V and 3 bases at J, with 6 bases in the middle. CDR1 is KGHSH, CDR2 LQKENI, per germline. The CDR3 consists of 12 residues. In nucleotides, the CDR3 is TGTGCCAGCTCACTCGACGACTATGGCTACACCTTC. Translating gives CASSLDDYGYTF.

This chain joins TRBV11-2 and TRBJ1-6; no definite D call. CDR3 size: 12 residues. V lost 3 bases, J lost 7 bases, and 4 bases lay in between. From germline, CDR1 is SGHAT and CDR2 FQNNGV. The CDR3 is CASSFPNSPLHF. The CDR3 DNA reads as TGTGCCAGCAGCTTCCCGAATTCACCCCTCCACTTT.

The J gene is TRBJ2-3, the V gene TRBV18; D ambiguous. The V end was cut by 3 bases, the J end by 6 bases, with 4 bases between. Germline assignment: CDR1 KGHSH and CDR2 LQKENI. The CDR3 is 11 amino acids. CDR3 nucleotide sequence: TGTGCCAGCTCACCGCAGGATACGCAGTATTTT. It translates to CASSPQDTQYF.

The genes are TRBV11-2 and TRBJ2-7; D gene ambiguous. V was shortened by 1 base and J by 5 bases, with 12 bases between the two germline ends. CDR1 is SGHAT and CDR2 is FQNNGV in the germline V gene. The CDR3 extends over 14 amino acids. The chain's CDR3 is CASSLAAASDEQYF. In DNA form, the CDR3 reads TGTGCCAGCAGCTTAGCGGCAGCCTCGGACGAGCAGTACTTC.

The chain uses TRBV6-1 and TRBJ2-5; D is tentatively TRBD1 or TRBD2 (7 bases each). V was pared by 2 bases and J by 7 bases, with 17 bases between. The CDR3 is made up of 15 amino acids. Germline V gives CDR1 MNHNS, CDR2 SASEGT. The CDR3 DNA reads TGTGCCAGCAGTGAATTGGGAGGGGGCGGACGGACCCAGTACTTC. Its protein product is CASSELGGGGRTQYF.

This chain uses TRBV12-5 with TRBJ2-1, with D tentatively TRBD1 or TRBD2 (6 bases each). CDR1 and CDR2 from the germline V gene are LGHNT and FRNRAP. This CDR3 comprises 13 residues. The V and J ends lost 7 bases and 10 bases respectively, with 17 bases between them. The CDR3 here is CASAATGGGEQFF. DNA for the CDR3: TGTGCTAGTGCCGCCACCGGAGGGGGGGAGCAGTTCTTC.

The gene calls are TRBV5-1 and TRBJ1-6; 7 bases match TRBD1. The CDR3 has 14 amino acids. CDR1 and CDR2 from the germline V gene are SGHRS and YFSETQ. V was pared by 3 bases and J by 5 bases, with 2 bases of the junction left unmatched. This CDR3 is CASSYGQDNSPLHF. CDR3 DNA: TGCGCCAGCAGCTACGGACAGGATAATTCACCCCTCCACTTT.

V usage is TRBV5-1 and J usage is TRBJ1-1; D gene uncertain. Trimming removed 4 bases from V and 1 base from J, with 8 bases in between. This CDR3 comprises 13 residues. Germline V gives CDR1 SGHRS, CDR2 YFSETQ. The CDR3 DNA reads TGCGCCAGCAGCGTAATCCAGAACACTGAAGCTTTCTTT. Translating it yields CASSVIQNTEAFF.

V is TRBV7-3 and J is TRBJ2-2, with a tentative D call TRBD2 (6 bases). V shed 1 base and J shed 0 bases, with 15 bases lying between them. Germline CDR1 SGHTA, CDR2 FQGTGA. The CDR3 has 18 residues. CDR3 DNA: TGTGCCAGCAGCTTAAGTGGCGGGGTCCCCTCGAACACCGGGGAGCTGTTTTTT. Protein: CASSLSGGVPSNTGELFF.

V is TRBV7-2 and J is TRBJ1-1; D not resolved. Germline CDR1 is SGHTA and CDR2 is FQGNSA. The CDR3 runs 14 residues. V was clipped by 1 base and J by 4 bases, with 10 bases between them. CDR3 region: CASSLVEVVTEAFF. In DNA form, the CDR3 reads TGTGCCAGCAGCTTAGTCGAGGTTGTCACTGAAGCTTTCTTT.

The chain couples TRBV21-1 to TRBJ2-5. TRBV21-1 is deemed a pseudogene. The CDR3 is 12 amino acids. The chain's CDR3 is CASSSLGETQYF. The CDR3 nucleotides read TGTGCCAGCAGCTCGCTAGGGGAGACCCAGTACTTC.